The 9 T cell receptor beta chains given below trace back to one sample, sequenced in a study of cytomegalovirus exposure and HLA in healthy donors. With 60 Vbeta and 13 Jbeta primers, the PCR was carried out. Assay used: immunoSEQ multiplex PCR; TCRdb lists only in-frame clones, some missing. Among 150,000 to 200,000 clones listed, 62% were seen once. Sequencing input: PBMCs. Source of these receptors: a man aged 40-49 years in good health and CMV-seronegative.

V gene TRBV5-1 combines with J gene TRBJ1-4; TRBD1 aligns across 7 bases. Germline CDR1 reads SGHRS; CDR2 reads YFSETQ. The CDR3 is made up of 16 amino acids. Trimming at V came to 2 bases and at J to 4 bases, leaving 8 bases not matched to a gene. The CDR3 protein is CASSLQGLGGNEKLFF. DNA of the CDR3: TGCGCCAGCAGCTTACAGGGGTTGGGGGGTAATGAAAAACTGTTTTTT.

V is TRBV6-5 and J is TRBJ2-2, with D tentatively TRBD2 (5 bases). Per the germline V gene, CDR1 is MNHEY and CDR2 is SVGAGI. There are 11 residues in the CDR3. Deletions cut 6 bases from V and 7 bases from J, with 6 bases between. The CDR3: CASSRGGELFF. The CDR3 nucleotides read TGTGCCAGCAGCCGGGGCGGGGAGCTGTTTTTT.

Worth noting for this clone: Its ends do not fully match the called genes, so a read error is possible. This chain joins TRBV7-9 and TRBJ2-5, with 8 bases aligning to TRBD2. Per the germline V gene, CDR1 is SEHNR and CDR2 is FQNEAQ (reference sequence). The CDR3 sequence is 18 residues long. CDR3: CSSSLAGVQRERIETQYF. In nucleotides, the CDR3 is TGTTCCAGCAGCTTAGCAGGGGTTCAGCGGGAGAGGATTGAGACCCAGTACTTC.

The chain recombines TRBV7-9 with TRBJ2-7; 8 bases agree with TRBD2. In germline, CDR1 is SEHNR, CDR2 FQNEAQ (reference sequence). V gave up 5 bases and J gave up 4 bases; unmatched junction bases: 10. There are 15 residues in the CDR3. CDR3 region: CASSPGGASGYEQYF. For the CDR3, the DNA is TGTGCCAGCAGCCCGGGGGGGGCTAGCGGGTACGAGCAGTACTTC. The whole variable domain, remainder taken from reference TRBV7-9 and TRBJ2-7, is DTGVSQNPRHKITKRGQNVTFRCDPISEHNRLYWYRQTLGQGPEFLTYFQNEAQLEKSRLLSDRFSAERPKGSFSTLEIQRTEQGDSAMYLCASSPGGASGYEQYFGPGTRLTVT.

V gene TRBV29-1 combines with J gene TRBJ2-4; tentative D call: TRBD1 (5 bases). There are 15 residues in the CDR3. Germline CDR1 SQVTM, CDR2 ANQGSEA. Deletions cut 6 bases from V and 0 bases from J, with 15 bases between. CDR3 amino acids: CSVKGQGLAKNIQYF. The CDR3 coding sequence is TGCAGCGTCAAGGGTCAGGGCTTAGCCAAAAACATTCAGTACTTC.

This chain uses TRBV29-1 with TRBJ2-1; TRBD1 is a possible D gene (6 bases). Trimming left V 6 bases short and J 0 bases short, with 9 bases between. CDR3 length: 13 amino acids. Germline values: CDR1 SQVTM, CDR2 ANQGSEA. The CDR3 here is CSVDSFSYNEQFF. The CDR3 DNA follows: TGCAGCGTGGACAGCTTCTCCTACAATGAGCAGTTCTTC.

This sequence joins TRBV7-9 and TRBJ1-1; the match to TRBD1 covers 8 bases. The germline V gene encodes CDR1 SEHNR and CDR2 FQNEAQ (reference sequence). This CDR3 contains 15 residues. Trimming cost V 2 bases and J 1 base; bases outside gene matches: 3. CDR3 sequence: CASSLLGQGNTEAFF. CDR3 sequence (DNA): TGTGCCAGCAGCTTATTAGGACAGGGGAACACTGAAGCTTTCTTT.

This rearrangement joins TRBV28 to TRBJ2-1; no definite D call. Per germline, CDR1 MDHEN and CDR2 SYDVKM. With 5 bases removed from V and 4 bases from J, the gap between germline ends came to 9 bases. CDR3 length equals 13 residues. The CDR3 spells CASSPSVYNEQFF. In DNA, the CDR3 is TGTGCCAGCAGTCCATCAGTGTACAATGAGCAGTTCTTC. Complete variable domain (other parts from reference TRBV28 and TRBJ2-1): DVKVTQSSRYLVKRTGEKVFLECVQDMDHENMFWYRQDPGLGLRLIYFSYDVKMKEKGDIPEGYSVSREKKERFSLILESASTNQTSMYLCASSPSVYNEQFFGPGTRLTVL.

The chain carries TRBV2 and TRBJ2-7, with D tentatively TRBD1 (6 bases). CDR3 length: 14 amino acids. V dropped 6 bases and J dropped 2 bases, with 14 bases sitting between them. Germline V gene data show CDR1 as SNHLY and CDR2 as FYNNEI. CDR3 sequence: CASRTGFRTYEQYF. In nucleotides, the CDR3 is TGTGCCAGCAGAACAGGGTTTCGGACCTACGAGCAGTACTTC.